This is a list of T cell receptor beta chains from one sample in a study of T cells in Graves' hyperthyroidism and ophthalmopathy. TCRdb re-called the multiplex PCR reads through MiXCR, storing one row per CDR3 protein. The data contain 540,000 or so distinct CDR3 sequences, approximately 44% of them singletons. Sequencing used peripheral blood or thyroid tissue (not recorded which). These receptors all come from an adult woman with Graves' disease, either hyperthyroidism or ophthalmopathy (not recorded which). The CDR3 runs from the conserved cysteine through the conserved F or W. Each record gives: J gene, D gene, V gene, clone size, CDR3 DNA, CDR3 protein. The D gene is left open where the match is weak. Rows give clone size only sometimes, using once, few, many, or a class for an expanded clone.

TRBJ2-2 | TRBD2 | TRBV12-3/TRBV12-4 | many | TGTGCCAGCAGTTTAGCACGACTAGCGGGATACACCGGGGAGCTGTTTTTT | CASSLARLAGYTGELFF
TRBJ1-1 | - | TRBV10-3 | - | TGTGCCATCAGTCCCAGCAAAGGGAGCGAGGCTTTCTTT | CAISPSKGSEAFF
TRBJ1-1 | TRBD1 | TRBV29-1 | - | TGCAGCGTTGGAGAGGGACAGGGATCTGAAGCTTTCTTT | CSVGEGQGSEAFF
TRBJ2-7 | - | TRBV28 | many | TGTGCCAGCAGTTCCACACGTTTCGAGCAGTACTTC | CASSSTRFEQYF
TRBJ2-6 | - | TRBV19 | - | TGTGCCAGTAGGGGAGGCGGCCTACTAAGCTCTGGGGCCAACGTCCTGACTTTC | CASRGGGLLSSGANVLTF
TRBJ2-7 | TRBD2 | TRBV7-9 | - | TGTGCCAGCAGCTTCGGCAGGGACTACGAGCAGTGCTTC | CASSFGRDYEQCF
TRBJ1-1 | - | TRBV6-6 | many | TGTGCCAGCAGTGGACAGCAAATGAACACTGAAGCTTTCTTT | CASSGQQMNTEAFF
TRBJ1-5 | - | TRBV10-2 | - | TGCGCCAGCAGTTCATCGGAAGAAGCAAGCGAGCATTTT | CASSSSEEASEHF
TRBJ2-5 | TRBD2 | TRBV18 | - | TGTGCCAGCTCACCGGATGACGGGACTAGCGGGAAGGAGACCCAGTACTTC | CASSPDDGTSGKETQYF
TRBJ2-7 | TRBD1 | TRBV7-2 | - | TGCGCCAGCAGCCAGGGGGTAACGGTCGACGAGCAGTACTTC | CASSQGVTVDEQYF
TRBJ1-5 | - | TRBV20-1 | - | TGCAGTTCCGCGGGGGGGCAGCCCCAGCATTTT | CSSAGGQPQHF
TRBJ1-6 | TRBD1 | TRBV25-1 | few | TGTGCCAGCAGTGATCACCGGGACAGGGAGAGCTCCTATAATTCACCCCTCCACTTT | CASSDHRDRESSYNSPLHF
TRBJ1-1 | - | TRBV19 | many | TGTGCCAGTAGTGAGACGGTGAACACTGAAGCTTTCTTT | CASSETVNTEAFF
TRBJ2-7 | - | TRBV25-1 | - | TGTGCCAGCCCCTCCCTGCTGGGTAGGTCCCACTACGAGCAGTACTTC | CASPSLLGRSHYEQYF
TRBJ2-7 | TRBD2 | TRBV10-3 | - | TGTGCCAGCAGCCTCGGACTAGCGGGTAAGGGCGGCGAGCAGTACTTC | CASSLGLAGKGGEQYF
TRBJ2-6 | - | TRBV5-1 | - | TGCGCCAGCAGCTTGGCCGGGCTCGCCTCTGGGGCCAACGTCCTGACTTTC | CASSLAGLASGANVLTF
TRBJ1-5 | TRBD1 | TRBV20-1 | - | TGCAGTGCTAGAAGCCGAACGACAGGGGGTCAGCCCCAGCATTTT | CSARSRTTGGQPQHF
TRBJ1-1 | - | TRBV25-1 | - | TGTGCCAGCAGTGGACAGGACGTGGTGACTGAAGCTTTCTTT | CASSGQDVVTEAFF
TRBJ1-2 | TRBD1 | TRBV19 | many | TGTGCCAGTAGATCGAAGAAGACAGGGGGCAGGAGTTATGGCTACACCTTC | CASRSKKTGGRSYGYTF
TRBJ1-2 | - | TRBV9 | many | TGTGCCAGCAGCGTTTCCAGAGATCCGCTTACAAATTATGGCTACACCTTC | CASSVSRDPLTNYGYTF
TRBJ1-5 | TRBD1 | TRBV12-3/TRBV12-4 | many | TGTGCCAGCAGCCTGAGGCTCGGACAGGGTAATCAGCCCCAGCATTTT | CASSLRLGQGNQPQHF
TRBJ2-2 | TRBD1 | TRBV7-6 | few | TGTGCCAGCAGCATCGGACAGGGCACCGGGGAGCTGTTTTTT | CASSIGQGTGELFF
TRBJ2-1 | TRBD2 | TRBV2 | many | TGTGCCAGCAGTCCACTAGCGGGAGGGCTGGGTGAGCAGTTCTTC | CASSPLAGGLGEQFF
TRBJ1-5 | - | TRBV12-3/TRBV12-4 | many | TGTGCCAGCAGTTTTGGGCAGCCCCAGCATTTT | CASSFGQPQHF
TRBJ2-5 | TRBD2 | TRBV9 | - | TGTGCCAGCAGCGTAGGGGAGGGCAGCCTAGGGGAGACCCAGTACTTC | CASSVGEGSLGETQYF
TRBJ2-7 | TRBD2 | TRBV4-1 | many | TGCGCCAGCACTCGTCGTGCGGCGGGAGAGCCCTACGAGCAGTACTTC | CASTRRAAGEPYEQYF
TRBJ1-1 | - | TRBV5-1 | many | TGCGCCAGCAGCTTAGGAGGGGAGGAAGCTTTCTTT | CASSLGGEEAFF